These 9 T cell receptor beta chains share one sample of origin, sequenced in a study of blood T cells in healthy people across ages. A J-beta primer mix and a sample-barcoded 5' primer were used in a second PCR of about 7 to 12 cycles. TCRdb ran MiXCR on the 5' RACE reads and lists one entry per CDR3 protein. Of about 720,000 distinct CDR3 sequences listed, around a quarter were seen once; the top ten hold under 4%. The sample was also linked to a second study, of T cells of mothers and their children.

The source material was blood. The receptors shown here come from a boy aged 5-17 years in good health.

This clonotype was counted at least ten times. The CDR3 loop is CSVVGQLSYEQYF. CDR3 coding DNA: TGCAGCGTTGTGGGACAGCTCTCCTACGAGCAGTACTTC. The gene calls are TRBV29-1 and TRBJ2-7; 7 bases map to TRBD1. CDR3 length equals 13 residues. Germline values: CDR1 SQVTM, CDR2 ANQGSEA. Trimming removed 4 bases from V and 0 bases from J; junction bases left unmatched: 3.

The chain is built from TRBV20-1 and TRBJ2-1, with D perhaps TRBD2 (5 bases). Germline values: CDR1 DFQATT, CDR2 SNEGSKA (reference sequence). The V end was cut by 6 bases, the J end by 4 bases, with 13 bases between. The CDR3 is 13 amino acids. The CDR3 DNA sequence: TGCAGTGCCTGCCGGGATCTATACAATGAGCAGTTCTTC. Amino acid sequence: CSACRDLYNEQFF.

The chain carries TRBV12-3 or TRBV12-4 and TRBJ2-3, with TRBD2 identical over 7 bases. CDR3 length: 14 residues. V lost 8 bases and J lost 5; bases outside the gene matches: 10. The CDR3 spells CASAGKGRGDTQYF. CDR3 DNA sequence: TGTGCCAGCGCGGGCAAGGGGAGGGGAGATACGCAGTATTTT.

Note on this clonotype: This may be a read error, as it is one base from a much larger clone. The rearrangement links TRBV20-1 to TRBJ1-2, with D possibly being TRBD1 (6 bases). Germline CDR1 is DFQATT and CDR2 is SNEGSKA (reference sequence). Trimming left V 3 bases short and J 7 bases short, with 21 bases between. The CDR3 loop spans 15 amino acids. DNA of the CDR3: TGCAGTGCTAGGGGGGGCCGCGGTTCTAGCGGTGGCTACACCTTC. Translating it yields CSARGGRGSSGGYTF.

The J gene is TRBJ1-1, the V gene TRBV4-3; TRBD1 matches at 7 bases. Trimming cost V 0 bases and J 2 bases; bases outside gene matches: 9. This CDR3 comprises 17 residues. Germline V CDR1 and CDR2: LGHNA, YSLEER. The CDR3 reads CASSQERDSTVNTEAFF. The CDR3 DNA follows: TGCGCCAGCAGCCAAGAGCGGGACAGCACAGTAAACACTGAAGCTTTCTTT.

The V and J genes are TRBV6-5 and TRBJ1-1; possible D gene TRBD1, 5 bases. This CDR3 is built from 16 residues. Germline values: CDR1 MNHEY, CDR2 SVGAGI. Trimming removed 0 bases from V and 3 bases from J, with 14 bases in between. The CDR3 here is CASSYSAAGGDTEAFF. In nucleotides, the CDR3 is TGTGCCAGCAGTTACTCGGCTGCTGGGGGGGACACTGAAGCTTTCTTT.

This clonotype appeared many times. V and J are TRBV6-5 and TRBJ1-3; 7 bases are shared with TRBD1. Trimming removed 2 bases from V and 5 bases from J; junction bases left unmatched: 6. The CDR3 length is 15 residues. From germline, CDR1 is MNHEY and CDR2 SVGAGI. The CDR3 DNA sequence: TGTGCCAGCAGTTACCGACAGGGCCCGAGAAACACCATATATTTT. Amino acids: CASSYRQGPRNTIYF.

This clonotype was counted a few times. This chain joins TRBV20-1 and TRBJ2-4, with D perhaps being TRBD1 or TRBD2 (5 bases each). The CDR3 runs to 15 residues. Germline loops: CDR1 DFQATT, CDR2 SNEGSKA (reference sequence). V lost 3 bases, J lost 0 bases, and 12 bases lay in between. This CDR3 reads CSASTLGVAKNIQYF. The CDR3 DNA sequence: TGCAGTGCTAGCACCCTGGGGGTAGCCAAAAACATTCAGTACTTC.

This clonotype was counted between two and nine times. V and J are TRBV12-3 or TRBV12-4 and TRBJ2-7; 10 nucleotides match TRBD2. V gave up 1 base and J gave up 4 bases; unmatched junction bases: 4. The CDR3 contains 15 residues. In DNA form, the CDR3 reads TGTGCCAGCAGTTTAGGGCTAGCGGGGGAGTACGAGCAGTACTTC. Its translation is CASSLGLAGEYEQYF.